This T cell receptor beta chain appears in the sequencing data of a study of vaccination and CD4 T cells after COVID-19. The study's findings and limits: Spike mono-reactivity marked 304 of 307 vaccine-specific clones in convalescent patients.

Sample treatment: roughly 10-day PBMC culture with coronavirus spike peptide pools or control peptides (ViraFEST assay). According to the study, CD4+ T cells from the unexposed donor were gathered ahead of the COVID-19 pandemic (2011-2018). The authors swapped half the medium for fresh IL-2 medium on days 3 and 7. Scientists separated out CD4+ T cells through negative selection following 10 days in culture. Once obtained from cultured CD4+ T cells, the DNA was sequenced using the Oncomine TCR Beta short-read assay. It was from cultured CD4+ T cells that genomic DNA was extracted. TCRdb re-called the PCR reads through MiXCR, storing one row per CDR3 protein. There are thousands of distinct CDR3 sequences in the sample; around 41% occur only once, and about two fifths lies in the top ten. V was cut by 4 bases and J by 5 bases, with 12 bases left in between. This CDR3 has 13 residues. Germline V lookup: CDR1 MNHEY, CDR2 SMNVEV (reference sequence).

Of note for this clonotype: Its antigen is undetermined.

Sequenced: CD4+ T cells from blood, cultured in vitro. This chain joins TRBV27 and TRBJ2-7; no clear D gene. The source of this sequence is a human donor in good health. The CDR3 sequence is CASSYRELNEQYF. The DNA for the CDR3 is TGTGCCAGCAGTTACAGAGAATTGAACGAGCAGTACTTC.